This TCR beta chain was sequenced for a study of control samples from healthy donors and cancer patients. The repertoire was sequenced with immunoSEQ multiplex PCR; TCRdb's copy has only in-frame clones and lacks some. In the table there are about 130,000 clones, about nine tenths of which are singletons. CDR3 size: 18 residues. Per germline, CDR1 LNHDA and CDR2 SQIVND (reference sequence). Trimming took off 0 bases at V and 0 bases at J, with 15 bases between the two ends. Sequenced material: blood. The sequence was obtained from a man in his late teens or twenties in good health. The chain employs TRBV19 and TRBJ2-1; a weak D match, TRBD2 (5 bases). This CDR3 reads CASSIDSKRLSSYNEQFF. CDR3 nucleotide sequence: TGTGCCAGTAGTATAGATTCTAAGCGGCTCAGCTCCTACAATGAGCAGTTCTTC.